The 17 T cell receptor beta chains given below trace back to one sample, sequenced in a study of blood T cells in healthy people across ages. With a J-beta primer mix and a sample-barcoded 5' primer, a second PCR ran about 7 to 12 cycles. MiXCR, applied by TCRdb to the 5' RACE reads, yields one record per CDR3 protein. The repertoire holds 1.5 million to 2 million distinct CDR3 sequences, approximately 28% seen once, with 7.7% in the top ten. Material: blood. All receptors come from a woman in her twenties or thirties in good health.

This clonotype was recorded a few times. The chain couples TRBV7-2 to TRBJ2-7; 8 bases are a match to TRBD2. The CDR3 is made up of 15 amino acids. Germline V gene sequence: CDR1 SGHTA, CDR2 FQGNSA. Losses at the gene ends were 1 base for V and 5 bases for J; bases not matched to a gene: 7. CDR3 amino acids: CASSLDGRREDEQYF. The CDR3 region has the DNA TGTGCCAGCAGCTTAGATGGGAGGCGGGAGGACGAGCAGTACTTC.

The V gene is TRBV9, the J gene TRBJ2-1; D possibly corresponds to TRBD1 (6 bases). V lost 4 bases and J lost 7, with 15 bases in between. Germline CDR1 is SGDLS and CDR2 is YYNGEE. CDR3 length: 14 residues. This chain's CDR3 is CASSSRTEGNEQFF. The CDR3 bases are TGTGCCAGCAGCTCCCGGACAGAAGGGAATGAGCAGTTCTTC.

V and J are TRBV20-1 and TRBJ2-1; D may be TRBD2 (6 bases). Trimming took off 1 base at V and 5 bases at J, with 9 bases between the two ends. The V gene's germline CDR1 is DFQATT and CDR2 SNEGSKA (reference sequence). The CDR3 sequence is 13 residues long. The CDR3 bases are TGCAGTGCTAGAGGCGGGGCGGACAATGAGCAGTTCTTC. Encoded protein: CSARGGADNEQFF.

In this sample, this clonotype turned up a few times. One end of the junction does not line up with germline, which may come from a read error. The chain employs TRBV3-1 and TRBJ2-2, with 10 bases that match TRBD1. The CDR3 sequence is 18 residues long. CDR1 and CDR2 (germline): LGHDT, YNNKEL (reference sequence). CDR3 in DNA: TGTGCCAGCAGCCCCCTAGGGACAGGGGCTAGGAACGCCGGGGAGCTGTTTTTT. Protein sequence: CASSPLGTGARNAGELFF.

This clonotype was observed a handful of times. The chain carries TRBV3-1 and TRBJ2-3, with a possible D match to TRBD2 (6 bases). This CDR3 has 17 amino acids. The germline V gene encodes CDR1 LGHDT and CDR2 YNNKEL (reference sequence). The V gene lost 0 bases and the J gene lost 0 bases, with 13 bases spanning the gap. The CDR3 DNA reads as TGTGCCAGCAGCCAAGACGTAGCGGAAACTAGCACAGATACGCAGTATTTT. Amino acid sequence: CASSQDVAETSTDTQYF.

This chain connects TRBV5-1 to TRBJ2-5, with 7 bases that match TRBD1. This CDR3 comprises 14 residues. Germline assignment: CDR1 SGHRS and CDR2 YFSETQ. The V and J ends lost 0 bases and 7 bases, in that order; junction bases with no gene match: 6. The chain's CDR3 is CASSLDRGPGTQYF. CDR3 sequence (DNA): TGCGCCAGCAGCTTGGACAGGGGCCCGGGGACCCAGTACTTC.

The CDR3 loop reads CASSKGFLGTQYF. The CDR3 nucleotides read TGTGCCAGCAGCAAGGGGTTTTTAGGGACCCAGTACTTC. The J gene is TRBJ2-7, the V gene TRBV5-5, with a tentative D call TRBD1 (5 bases). The J call may be wrong; the DNA end is better matched by TRBJ2-5. This CDR3 has 13 residues. Germline V lookup: CDR1 SGHKS, CDR2 YYEKEE (reference sequence).

This chain joins TRBV3-1 and TRBJ2-5, with no clear D. CDR3 length: 14 residues. The germline gives CDR1 LGHDT, CDR2 YNNKEL (reference sequence). Deletions cut 2 bases from V and 5 bases from J, with 12 bases between. CDR3 sequence reads: CASSQMTFGETQYF. The CDR3 DNA sequence: TGTGCCAGCAGCCAAATGACATTCGGGGAGACCCAGTACTTC.

This clonotype has only a few counts. The V gene is TRBV5-1, the J gene TRBJ2-3; D unresolved. The CDR3 consists of 17 residues. Deletions cut 1 base from V and 5 bases from J, with 20 bases between. Germline V lookup: CDR1 SGHRS, CDR2 YFSETQ. The CDR3: CASSLTDLTSAGDTQYF. CDR3 DNA sequence: TGCGCCAGCAGCTTGACAGATCTTACTTCGGCAGGAGATACGCAGTATTTT.

This clonotype was picked up many times. The rearrangement uses TRBV7-2 and TRBJ2-3; D might be TRBD1 (5 bases). V gave up 5 bases and J gave up 4 bases, with 10 bases separating them. The CDR3 consists of 13 residues. The germline gives CDR1 SGHTA, CDR2 FQGNSA. The CDR3: CASSPRAADTQYF. Written as DNA, the CDR3 is TGTGCCAGCAGCCCCAGGGCGGCAGATACGCAGTATTTT.

V is TRBV7-9 and J is TRBJ1-3; 8 bases are a match to TRBD1. The germline CDR1 and CDR2 sequences are SEHNR and FQNEAQ (reference sequence). The CDR3 consists of 15 residues. Unmatched junction bases numbered 9, after V lost 5 bases and J lost 6 bases. The CDR3, as DNA: TGTGCCAGCAGCCGCCCGGGACAGGCGATAAACACCATATATTTT. Translation gives CASSRPGQAINTIYF. The complete variable domain, with remaining parts taken from reference TRBV7-9 and TRBJ1-3, reads DTGVSQNPRHKITKRGQNVTFRCDPISEHNRLYWYRQTLGQGPEFLTYFQNEAQLEKSRLLSDRFSAERPKGSFSTLEIQRTEQGDSAMYLCASSRPGQAINTIYFGEGSWLTVV.

This clonotype was observed at least ten times. The chain links TRBV24-1 to TRBJ2-4, with D unclear. Trimming left V 3 bases short and J 0 bases short, with 5 bases between. CDR1 and CDR2 from the germline V gene are KGHDR and SFDVKD. The CDR3 loop spans 14 amino acids. The CDR3 DNA reads as TGTGCCACCAGTGATCGCCTAGCCAAAAACATTCAGTACTTC. Translating it yields CATSDRLAKNIQYF.

In this sample, this clonotype turned up a few times. The V gene is TRBV7-2, the J gene TRBJ2-1; 14 bases fit TRBD2. V dropped 5 bases and J dropped 6; count of bases not matched to a gene: 12. In germline, CDR1 is SGHTA, CDR2 FQGNSA. The CDR3 extends over 18 amino acids. CDR3 nucleotides: TGTGCCAGCAGCCACAAGACTAGCGGGAGGGGGCAGGGCAATGAGCAGTTCTTC. Its translation is CASSHKTSGRGQGNEQFF.

The V and J genes are TRBV6-2 or TRBV6-3 and TRBJ2-1, with TRBD2 as a possible D gene (6 bases). The germline V and J ends were trimmed by 6 bases and 10 bases, with 13 bases remaining between them. The CDR3 length is 12 residues. Germline V lookup: CDR1 MNHEY, CDR2 SVGEGT. This chain's CDR3 is CASRPLAYEQFF. In DNA, the CDR3 is TGTGCCAGCAGACCCCTAGCGTACGAGCAGTTCTTC.

This clonotype occurred once. The junction departs from germline at one end; a sequencing error may be responsible. The chain carries TRBV28 and TRBJ2-1; 12 positions match TRBD1. In germline, CDR1 is MDHEN, CDR2 SYDVKM. The CDR3 contains 16 residues. The CDR3 coding sequence is TGTGCGAGCAAACCACCGGGACAGGGGGCCAACAATGAGCAGTTCTTC. Translated, it gives CASKPPGQGANNEQFF.

A remark on this clonotype: One end of the junction does not line up with germline, which may come from a read error. CDR3: CASRSKVADAQYF. The CDR3 DNA reads TGCGCCAGCAGGAGTAAGGTGGCAGATGCGCAGTATTTT. V gene TRBV5-1 combines with J gene TRBJ2-3; D uncertain. CDR3 length equals 13 residues. Germline-derived CDR1 and CDR2 are SGHRS and YFSETQ.

This clonotype was seen repeatedly, ten times or more. The chain employs TRBV11-3 and TRBJ2-1; D may match TRBD1 or TRBD2 (6 bases each). The CDR3 has 16 residues. Germline values: CDR1 SGHNT, CDR2 YENEEA. The V gene lost 5 bases and the J gene lost 9 bases, with 23 bases spanning the gap. CDR3 amino acids: CASSPSGGGGGSEQFF. The CDR3 region has the DNA TGTGCCAGCAGCCCGTCCGGAGGGGGAGGCGGATCTGAGCAGTTCTTC.